The 24 T cell receptor beta chains below were found in one sample sequenced in a study of shared clonotypes between healthy human individuals. CD45RO negativity and positive selection for CCR7 defined naive CD8 cells, a population that excluded terminally differentiated effector memory CD45RA+ cells. TCRdb's copy holds only in-frame clones and misses some; the assay was immunoSEQ multiplex PCR. The table lists 2 million to 2.5 million clones, around 96% of them singletons. The sample comprised naive CD8+ T cells sorted from blood. The receptor set was obtained from a young man in good health.

As to this clone: This may be a read error: a much more frequent sequence differs by one nucleotide. The sample holds other DNA sequences that translate to the same CDR3. CDR3 DNA: TGCGCCTGGAGTCCGGGGGTTACTGAAGCTTTCTTT. Residues: CAWSPGVTEAFF. V is TRBV30 and J is TRBJ1-1; weak D call: TRBD1 (5 bases). The germline V gene encodes CDR1 GTSNPN and CDR2 SVGIG (reference sequence). This CDR3 spans 12 amino acids. Supplemented by reference TRBV30 and TRBJ1-1, the full variable domain reads SQTIHQWPATLVQPVGSPLSLECTVEGTSNPNLYWYRQAAGRGLQLLFYSVGIGQISSEVPQNLSASRPQDRQFILSSKKLLLSDSGFYLCAWSPGVTEAFFGQGTRLTVV.

This clone was seen a single time. J is TRBJ2-3 and V is TRBV4-1; D unresolved. The ends were cut back, 4 bases at V and 1 base at J, with 9 bases in the middle. Per germline, CDR1 MGHRA and CDR2 YSYEKL. The CDR3 loop spans 14 amino acids. CDR3: CASSPRDGTDTQYF. CDR3 sequence (DNA): TGCGCCAGCAGCCCCCGAGACGGCACAGATACGCAGTATTTT.

The J gene is TRBJ2-7, the V gene TRBV6-6; TRBD2 matches 9 bases. V gave up 2 bases and J gave up 3 bases; unmatched junction bases: 5. Per germline, CDR1 MNHNY and CDR2 SVGAGI (reference sequence). The CDR3 loop spans 15 amino acids. The CDR3 DNA is TGTGCCAGCAGTTACGAAGATAGCGGGAGCTACGAGCAGTACTTC. This translates into CASSYEDSGSYEQYF.

The chain couples TRBV6-1 to TRBJ1-6; no reliable D call. This CDR3 is built from 16 residues. Germline V CDR1 and CDR2: MNHNS, SASEGT. V lost 2 bases and J 4 bases, leaving 12 bases between the germline ends. The CDR3 DNA follows: TGTGCCAGCAGTGAAACCACGGAGTCGTATAATTCACCCCTCCACTTT. This sequence encodes CASSETTESYNSPLHF.

This clone was seen many times. The V gene is TRBV27, the J gene TRBJ1-2; 11 bases are shared with TRBD1. The junction had 7 bases not matched to a gene; V was cut back by 6 bases and J by 4 bases. This CDR3 has 15 amino acids. CDR1 is MNHEY and CDR2 is SMNVEV in the germline V gene (reference sequence). The CDR3 DNA is TGTGCCAGCAGCTGGGGGACAGGGGGATTCTATGGCTACACCTTC. This sequence encodes CASSWGTGGFYGYTF.

The rearrangement links TRBV7-9 to TRBJ2-5, with 9 positions matching TRBD2. CDR3 length: 14 residues. The V gene's germline CDR1 is SEHNR and CDR2 FQNEAQ (reference sequence). After removal of 6 bases from V and 5 bases from J, the junction contained 7 bases not matched to a gene. The CDR3 bases are TGTGCCAGCAGTACAGCGGGGGGCAGCGAGACCCAGTACTTC. Protein: CASSTAGGSETQYF.

The genes are TRBV4-1 and TRBJ2-5; the match to TRBD2 covers 9 bases. This CDR3 is 14 amino acids long. Germline values: CDR1 MGHRA, CDR2 YSYEKL. The V segment lost 4 bases and the J segment 3 bases; nucleotides outside the gene matches: 3. CDR3 residues: CASSPLAGKETQYF. CDR3 DNA: TGCGCCAGCAGCCCTCTAGCGGGAAAAGAGACCCAGTACTTC.

This clone was seen only once. The V call is TRBV30, the J call TRBJ1-2; possibly TRBD1 for D (6 bases). Germline values: CDR1 GTSNPN, CDR2 SVGIG (reference sequence). V shed 0 bases and J shed 5 bases, with 10 bases lying between them. The CDR3 is 13 residues long. The CDR3 sequence: CAWSVGAMYGYTF. In DNA, the CDR3 is TGTGCCTGGAGTGTGGGGGCGATGTATGGCTACACCTTC.

This chain links TRBV9 with TRBJ2-1, with TRBD1 as a possible D gene (6 bases). This CDR3 has 13 amino acids. Germline-derived CDR1 and CDR2 are SGDLS and YYNGEE. V lost 0 bases, J lost 7 bases, and 8 bases lay in between. The CDR3 coding sequence is TGTGCCAGCAGCGTAGCTCAGGGGAATGAGCAGTTCTTC. Translation: CASSVAQGNEQFF.

V usage is TRBV5-4 and J usage is TRBJ1-1; the match to TRBD1 covers 10 bases. Germline V gene data show CDR1 as SGHNT and CDR2 as YYREEE (reference sequence). V shed 4 bases, J shed 2 bases, and the junction held 5 bases outside the gene matches. This CDR3 spans 15 amino acids. The DNA of the CDR3 is TGTGCCAGCAGCAGCAGGGACAGGGGAAACACTGAAGCTTTCTTT. Its protein product is CASSSRDRGNTEAFF.

This rearrangement joins TRBV5-4 to TRBJ2-1; D unclear. The CDR3 spans 15 residues. Trimming pared 6 bases from V and 8 bases from J, leaving 21 bases between. Germline CDR1 and CDR2: SGHNT and YYREEE (reference sequence). CDR3 sequence reads: CASTPGSGSTDEQFF. CDR3 DNA sequence: TGTGCCAGCACCCCAGGAAGTGGTAGTACGGATGAGCAGTTCTTC.

J is TRBJ2-4 and V is TRBV4-3; D unclear. This CDR3 region has 16 residues. With 0 bases removed from V and 7 bases from J, the gap between germline ends came to 16 bases. CDR1 is LGHNA, CDR2 YSLEER, per germline. CDR3 nucleotides: TGCGCCAGCAGCCAAGATCGAATAGTGAGCGTGAACATTCAGTACTTC. Translating gives CASSQDRIVSVNIQYF.

In its sample, this clone was seen once. The chain recombines TRBV2 with TRBJ2-7, with D possibly matching TRBD2 (5 bases). The germline CDR1 and CDR2 sequences are SNHLY and FYNNEI. The CDR3 loop spans 13 amino acids. Between the trimmed V and J ends, which lost 5 bases and 1 base, there was a span of 9 bases. The CDR3 here is CASSSLDSYEQYF. The CDR3 DNA is TGTGCCAGCAGTTCACTAGATTCCTACGAGCAGTACTTC.

The chain is built from TRBV6-5 and TRBJ2-5; the D gene is possibly TRBD2 (6 bases). V lost 7 bases and J lost 5, with 20 bases in between. This CDR3 comprises 15 residues. CDR1 MNHEY and CDR2 SVGAGI come from the germline V gene. The CDR3 region is CASTPVASGRETQYF. CDR3 nucleotides: TGTGCCAGCACCCCAGTAGCGTCAGGGAGGGAGACCCAGTACTTC.

With respect to this clone: Other nucleotide sequences in the sample specify the same CDR3. The J gene is TRBJ2-1, the V gene TRBV6-5; 13 bases are shared with TRBD2. Trimming cost V 2 bases and J 6 bases; bases outside gene matches: 1. The CDR3 sequence is 15 residues long. Germline V gives CDR1 MNHEY, CDR2 SVGAGI. This CDR3 is CASSYRLAGGNEQFF. For the CDR3, the DNA is TGTGCCAGCAGTTACCGACTAGCGGGAGGCAATGAGCAGTTCTTC.

The chain joins TRBV13 to TRBJ2-3; D gene uncertain. The V end lost 4 bases, the J end lost 4 bases, and 12 bases lay between the germline ends. The germline CDR1 and CDR2 sequences are PRHDT and FYEKMQ (reference sequence). This CDR3 comprises 14 residues. The CDR3 coding sequence is TGTGCCAGCAGCTCAAAACACTTCGCAGATACGCAGTATTTT. Protein sequence: CASSSKHFADTQYF.

The gene calls are TRBV4-3 and TRBJ2-7; D may be TRBD2 (5 bases). The V end lost 0 bases, the J end lost 4 bases, and 13 bases lay between the germline ends. CDR1 LGHNA and CDR2 YSLEER come from the germline V gene. This CDR3 region has 15 residues. The CDR3 DNA sequence: TGCGCCAGCAGCCAAGACAGATCTAGCCTTTACGAGCAGTACTTC. Amino acids: CASSQDRSSLYEQYF.

V is TRBV5-1 and J is TRBJ1-5, with D tentatively TRBD1 (6 bases). The germline CDR1 and CDR2 sequences are SGHRS and YFSETQ. CDR3 length: 13 amino acids. Deletions cut 5 bases from V and 9 bases from J, with 15 bases between. CDR3 protein: CASSRGGEGPQHF. CDR3 DNA: TGCGCCAGCAGTCGAGGGGGTGAGGGGCCCCAGCATTTT.

The rearrangement links TRBV9 to TRBJ2-1, with 7 bases lining up with TRBD2. This CDR3 spans 13 amino acids. Looked up from germline, CDR1 is SGDLS and CDR2 is YYNGEE. The V gene end was trimmed by 7 bases and the J gene end by 2 bases; junction bases not matched to a gene: 3. CDR3: CASGAGTYNEQFF. In DNA form, the CDR3 reads TGTGCCAGCGGAGCGGGAACCTACAATGAGCAGTTCTTC.

V gene TRBV5-1 combines with J gene TRBJ1-1; TRBD1 matches 8 bases. Trimming at V came to 3 bases and at J to 1 base, leaving 5 bases not matched to a gene. Germline V gives CDR1 SGHRS, CDR2 YFSETQ. The CDR3 loop spans 15 amino acids. In DNA, the CDR3 is TGCGCCAGCAGCTGGCAGGGGGCCCCGAACACTGAAGCTTTCTTT. Translated: CASSWQGAPNTEAFF.

This clone came up once. The rearrangement uses TRBV7-8 and TRBJ2-7; no clear D gene. CDR1 SGHVS and CDR2 FQNEAQ come from the germline V gene. Trimming removed 8 bases at V and 3 bases at J, with 20 bases between. This CDR3 spans 15 amino acids. The CDR3 coding sequence is TGTGCCAGCTTAGTAGACGGAAGGGAACTCTACGAGCAGTACTTC. Its protein is CASLVDGRELYEQYF. Together with reference TRBV7-8 and TRBJ2-7, the CDR3 gives the full variable domain: GAGVSQSPRYKVAKRGQDVALRCDPISGHVSLFWYQQALGQGPEFLTYFQNEAQLDKSGLPSDRFFAERPEGSVSTLKIQRTQQEDSAVYLCASLVDGRELYEQYFGPGTRLTVT.

CDR3 loop: CASSDSVTGFSTEAFF. The CDR3, as DNA: TGTGCCAGCAGCGATTCCGTGACAGGGTTCAGCACTGAAGCTTTCTTT. The chain joins TRBV2 to TRBJ1-1; TRBD1 matches 7 bases. The V segment lost 6 bases and the J segment 4 bases; nucleotides outside the gene matches: 14. Germline assignment: CDR1 SNHLY and CDR2 FYNNEI. CDR3 size: 16 residues.

This clone was seen more than once but under ten times. Other nucleotide sequences in the sample specify the same CDR3. The chain is built from TRBV4-1 and TRBJ2-7, with 13 bases identical to TRBD2. In germline, CDR1 is MGHRA, CDR2 YSYEKL. This CDR3 is built from 15 residues. The J segment lost 4 bases and the V segment lost 0 bases, leaving 0 bases of the junction unmatched. The CDR3 reads CASSQEGLAGYEQYF. The CDR3 DNA follows: TGCGCCAGCAGCCAAGAGGGACTAGCGGGATACGAGCAGTACTTC.

The V gene is TRBV9, the J gene TRBJ2-7, with D perhaps TRBD1 or TRBD2 (5 bases each). This CDR3 contains 13 residues. V was pared by 4 bases and J by 3 bases, with 11 bases between. CDR1 and CDR2 (germline): SGDLS, YYNGEE. The CDR3 sequence: CASSQGDGYEQYF. CDR3 nucleotide sequence: TGTGCCAGCAGCCAAGGGGACGGCTACGAGCAGTACTTC. Using reference TRBV9 and TRBJ2-7 for the parts outside the CDR3, the full variable domain is DSGVTQTPKHLITATGQRVTLRCSPRSGDLSVYWYQQSLDQGLQFLIQYYNGEERAKGNILERFSAQQFPDLHSELNLSSLELGDSALYFCASSQGDGYEQYFGPGTRLTVT.